The clone carrying this TCR beta chain was found a few times. The sample originates from a study of cytomegalovirus exposure and HLA in healthy donors. Germline lookup yields CDR1 ENHRY and CDR2 SYGVKD. V lost 7 bases and J 6 bases, leaving 19 bases between the germline ends. The CDR3 totals 14 residues. This PCR relied on a set of 60 Vbeta primers and 13 Jbeta primers. Profiled with immunoSEQ multiplex PCR; TCRdb holds only in-frame clones, not every one. The sample records tens of thousands of clones, about 67% being singletons. The genes are TRBV10-3 and TRBJ2-7; D is possibly TRBD2 (6 bases). The sequence was obtained from a man aged 25 to 40 in good health and CMV-seronegative. Sequencing was carried out using PBMCs. CDR3 nucleotide sequence: TGTGCCATCACTGAAGTGGGGGTGGGGGGCGAGCAGTACTTC. As protein: CAITEVGVGGEQYF.